Sequencing of this T cell receptor beta chain was carried out in a study of cytomegalovirus exposure and HLA in healthy donors. Notes on the study in general: Investigators reported about 160 TCR beta chains as tied to cytomegalovirus. Immune exposure information available was restricted to CMV serostatus. Analysis was carried out at a later point, and it linked a missense DCLRE1C variant to TCR beta V- and J-gene trimming. Presence/absence analyses took donor sequencing depth as roughly uniform.

Turning to this clone: Its antigen is undetermined.

CDR3 length: 15 amino acids. Primers: 60 Vbeta forward and 13 Jbeta reverse. Method: immunoSEQ multiplex PCR; TCRdb's copy keeps in-frame clones and lacks some. The sample contains around 50,000 clones, approximately 65% of which appear only once. The clonotype was recovered from a man aged 25-40 years in good health and CMV-seronegative. The J gene is TRBJ2-4, the V gene TRBV21-1; the DNA was not used to check the table's D call, TRBD1. TRBV21-1 is a pseudogene. Material for sequencing was PBMCs. Written as DNA, the CDR3 is TGTGCCAGCGAGGGGACAGGTTCCGCCAAAAACATTCAGTACTTC. Translation: CASEGTGSAKNIQYF.